The 16 T cell receptor beta chains given below trace back to one sample, sequenced in a study of human T cells and chemical hapten exposure. MiXCR, run by TCRdb on the RACE reads, gives a single entry per CDR3 protein. The sample has tens of thousands of distinct CDR3 sequences; roughly 10% are singletons. The time point is: pre-sensitization, week 0. Treatment reported: therapeutic diphenylcyclopropenone sensitization with weekly scalp DPC. RNA extraction used unfractionated whole blood as the source of total RNA. Material: whole blood, obtained in connection with sensitization to the hapten diphenylcyclopropenone (DPC). These receptors originate from a woman aged 30 to 39 with alopecia areata. Some clones in this sample may be carry-over from other donors' samples.

This clonotype was seen ten or more times. This chain joins TRBV2 and TRBJ1-1; D is undetermined. In germline, CDR1 is SNHLY, CDR2 FYNNEI. The V end lost 1 base, the J end lost 1 base, and 7 bases lay between the germline ends. The CDR3 loop spans 14 amino acids. The CDR3 protein is CASSEGRRNTEAFF. In nucleotides, the CDR3 is TGTGCCAGCAGTGAAGGTCGCAGGAACACTGAAGCTTTCTTT.

There are many counts of this clonotype. The chain links TRBV12-3 or TRBV12-4 to TRBJ1-4; the D is unclear. The CDR3 runs 13 residues. V was shortened by 1 base and J by 5 bases, with 5 bases between the two germline ends. Here the CDR3 DNA reads TGTGCCAGCAGTTTAGGCTTAAATGAAAAACTGTTTTTT. This codes for CASSLGLNEKLFF.

The chain has TRBV19 and TRBJ2-3, with a tentative D call TRBD2 (6 bases). The CDR3 runs to 14 residues. V was trimmed by 7 bases and J by 2 bases, leaving 13 bases between them. The germline CDR1 and CDR2 sequences are LNHDA and SQIVND (reference sequence). CDR3 sequence reads: CASTAGSATDTQYF. The CDR3 coding sequence is TGTGCCAGTACCGCGGGGTCAGCCACAGATACGCAGTATTTT. The whole variable domain, filled in from reference TRBV19 and TRBJ2-3, reads DGGITQSPKYLFRKEGQNVTLSCEQNLNHDAMYWYRQDPGQGLRLIYYSQIVNDFQKGDIAEGYSVSREKKESFPLTVTSAQKNPTAFYLCASTAGSATDTQYFGPGTRLTVL.

The J gene is TRBJ2-5, the V gene TRBV20-1; D is unresolved. Per the germline V gene, CDR1 is DFQATT and CDR2 is SNEGSKA (reference sequence). With 2 bases removed from V and 5 bases from J, the gap between germline ends came to 9 bases. The CDR3 covers 12 residues. The CDR3 coding sequence is TGCAGTGCTAGAAAAGTTAGCGAGACCCAGTACTTC. Amino acid sequence: CSARKVSETQYF.

This clonotype came up many times. The V call is TRBV12-3 or TRBV12-4, the J call TRBJ2-3, with D unresolved. Trimming pared 6 bases from V and 0 bases from J, leaving 13 bases between. The CDR3 consists of 15 residues. CDR3: CASRQATSSTDTQYF. The CDR3 DNA reads TGTGCCAGCAGACAAGCGACGTCTAGCACAGATACGCAGTATTTT.

Many counts were recorded for this clonotype. The V and J genes are TRBV7-2 and TRBJ1-5; D is uncertain. V was shortened by 4 bases and J by 3 bases, with 4 bases between the two germline ends. Per the germline V gene, CDR1 is SGHTA and CDR2 is FQGNSA. The CDR3 consists of 12 residues. The CDR3 region has the DNA TGTGCCAGCAGCTACAACAATCAGCCCCAGCATTTT. Translated, it gives CASSYNNQPQHF.

This clonotype appeared a few times. The rearrangement uses TRBV12-3 or TRBV12-4 and TRBJ1-2, with a weak D call TRBD1 (6 bases). The CDR3 contains 16 residues. V lost 3 bases and J lost 6, with 20 bases in between. The CDR3 here is CASSFGTGNSVDGYTF. The CDR3 coding sequence is TGTGCCAGCAGTTTCGGAACAGGGAATTCGGTCGATGGCTACACCTTC.

V usage is TRBV14 and J usage is TRBJ2-2; 7 bases map to TRBD1. The V and J ends lost 1 base and 1 base, in that order; junction bases with no gene match: 6. Germline CDR1 SGHDN, CDR2 FVKESK. CDR3 length: 17 residues. The CDR3 protein is CASSQVDRSQNTGELFF. The CDR3 DNA reads as TGTGCCAGCAGCCAAGTGGACAGGAGCCAGAACACCGGGGAGCTGTTTTTT.

This sequence joins TRBV12-3 or TRBV12-4 and TRBJ2-1; the match to TRBD2 covers 9 bases. The CDR3 sequence is 15 residues long. V gave up 4 bases and J gave up 4 bases; unmatched junction bases: 5. CDR3 in DNA: TGTGCCAGCAGTTCTGCGGGGGGGTCTTACAATGAGCAGTTCTTC. Its protein is CASSSAGGSYNEQFF.

This clonotype was detected only a few times. The V and J genes are TRBV28 and TRBJ2-3; D is tentatively TRBD1 or TRBD2 (5 bases each). The germline V gene encodes CDR1 MDHEN and CDR2 SYDVKM. This CDR3 comprises 18 residues. The V end was cut by 4 bases, the J end by 0 bases, with 20 bases between. The CDR3 nucleotides read TGTGCCAGCAGTTCGCTCTCGGGACCAACAACTAGCACAGATACGCAGTATTTT. Protein sequence: CASSSLSGPTTSTDTQYF.

This clonotype was seen only a few times. The chain employs TRBV3-1 and TRBJ2-1; either TRBD1 or TRBD2 may fit D (5 bases each). Germline loops: CDR1 LGHDT, CDR2 YNNKEL (reference sequence). This CDR3 has 14 residues. Between the trimmed V and J ends, which lost 0 bases and 10 bases, there was a span of 13 bases. The CDR3 reads CASSQDPRGYEQFF. The CDR3 region has the DNA TGTGCCAGCAGCCAAGATCCTCGGGGCTACGAGCAGTTCTTC.

In this sample, this clonotype turned up a few times. V is TRBV7-2 and J is TRBJ2-7; possibly TRBD2 for D (6 bases). This CDR3 spans 14 amino acids. Germline values: CDR1 SGHTA, CDR2 FQGNSA. V was shortened by 4 bases and J by 4 bases, with 14 bases between the two germline ends. The CDR3 bases are TGTGCCAGCAGCTACAGTCCGGGAGCGTACGAGCAGTACTTC. Protein sequence: CASSYSPGAYEQYF.

This chain joins TRBV19 and TRBJ1-5; no reliable D call. The CDR3 contains 14 residues. CDR1 is LNHDA, CDR2 SQIVND, per germline (reference sequence). V was trimmed by 3 bases and J by 0 bases, leaving 6 bases between them. The CDR3 coding sequence is TGTGCCAGTAGTATGGCAGATAGCAATCAGCCCCAGCATTTT. It specifies CASSMADSNQPQHF.

Many counts were recorded for this clonotype. The V call is TRBV7-9, the J call TRBJ2-3; 8 positions match TRBD2. The CDR3 totals 17 residues. CDR1 and CDR2 from the germline V gene are SEHNR and FQNEAQ (reference sequence). The ends lost 5 bases at V and 3 bases at J; junction bases unmatched: 13. CDR3 sequence reads: CASSPGLAGPSTDTQYF. The CDR3 nucleotides read TGTGCCAGCAGCCCAGGTCTAGCGGGCCCCTCTACAGATACGCAGTATTTT.

The table lists this clonotype with a few counts. The V call is TRBV18, the J call TRBJ2-5; 7 bases fit TRBD2. CDR1 and CDR2 (germline): KGHSH, LQKENI. Unmatched junction bases numbered 6, after V lost 3 bases and J lost 5 bases. The CDR3 totals 14 residues. The CDR3 loop is CASSPSGAGETQYF. CDR3 coding DNA: TGTGCCAGCTCACCCAGCGGGGCTGGGGAGACCCAGTACTTC.

The sample holds a few counts of this clonotype. This chain uses TRBV7-2 with TRBJ2-3; tentative D call: TRBD2 (5 bases). The CDR3 consists of 15 residues. V lost 6 bases and J 0 bases, leaving 13 bases between the germline ends. Per the germline V gene, CDR1 is SGHTA and CDR2 is FQGNSA. Here the CDR3 DNA reads TGTGCCAGCAGACTAGACGCATATAGCACAGATACGCAGTATTTT. Translated, it gives CASRLDAYSTDTQYF.